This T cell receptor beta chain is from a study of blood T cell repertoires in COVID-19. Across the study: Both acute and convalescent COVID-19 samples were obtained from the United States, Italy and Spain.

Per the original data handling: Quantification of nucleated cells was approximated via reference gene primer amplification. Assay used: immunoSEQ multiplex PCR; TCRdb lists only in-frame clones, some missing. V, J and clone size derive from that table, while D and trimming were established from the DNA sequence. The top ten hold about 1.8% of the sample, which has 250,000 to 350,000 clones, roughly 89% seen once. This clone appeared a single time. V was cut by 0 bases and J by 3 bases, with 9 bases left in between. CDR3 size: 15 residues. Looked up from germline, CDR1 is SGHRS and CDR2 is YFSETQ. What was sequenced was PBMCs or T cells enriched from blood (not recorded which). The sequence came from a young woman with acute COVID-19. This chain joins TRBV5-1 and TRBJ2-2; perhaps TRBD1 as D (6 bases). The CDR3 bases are TGCGCCAGCAGCTTGGTGCGGACAGACACCGGGGAGCTGTTTTTT. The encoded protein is CASSLVRTDTGELFF. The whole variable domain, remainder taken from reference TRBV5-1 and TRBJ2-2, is KAGVTQTPRYLIKTRGQQVTLSCSPISGHRSVSWYQQTPGQGLQFLFEYFSETQRNKGNFPGRFSGRQFSNSRSEMNVSTLELGDSALYLCASSLVRTDTGELFFGEGSRLTVL.